Below, one T cell receptor beta chain is given with its context. Its antigen is not identified. The data originate from a study of CD8+ T cells in alopecia areata. The authors extracted RNA and reverse transcribed it into cDNA as the sequencing template. The data were produced by immunoSEQ multiplex PCR, yet TCRdb's version contains in-frame clones alone and is incomplete. Among 200,000 or so clones listed, 58% were seen once. V shed 6 bases and J shed 3 bases, with 12 bases lying between them. This CDR3 contains 13 residues. Germline V gene lookup returns CDR1 SQVTM and CDR2 ANQGSEA. Treatment of the sample: oral pan-JAK inhibitor, 5-10 mg twice daily. Study findings and constraints: Scalp sequencing also captures normal skin's resident alphabeta T cells.

The receptor was isolated from a human donor with alopecia areata. The J gene is TRBJ2-1, the V gene TRBV29-1; D may be TRBD1 or TRBD2 (5 bases each). This specimen was CD4+ T cells sorted from blood, taken at week 24, from a patient treated with tofacitinib. The CDR3 DNA follows: TGCAGCGTCGGGACCAGAAACTACAATGAGCAGTTCTTC. Amino acids: CSVGTRNYNEQFF.